This entry lists 17 T cell receptor beta chains sequenced from one sample in a study of CD8+ T cells in alopecia areata. After isolation, RNA underwent reverse transcription to generate cDNA as the sequencing template. The data were produced by immunoSEQ multiplex PCR, yet TCRdb's version contains in-frame clones alone and is incomplete. The sample lists about 200,000 clones; under 80% were seen once. Specified treatment: oral pan-JAK inhibitor, 5-10 mg twice daily. The specimen comprised CD4+ T cells sorted from blood, sampled around week 50, from a patient treated with tofacitinib. Receptors originate from a human donor with alopecia areata.

This clone was seen only a few times. The genes are TRBV7-2 and TRBJ1-1; D gene uncertain. V was clipped by 1 base and J by 5 bases, with 11 bases between them. The germline V gene has CDR1 SGHTA and CDR2 FQGNSA. The CDR3 extends over 14 amino acids. CDR3 DNA: TGTGCCAGCAGCTTAGAAGGCCGACGTACTGAAGCTTTCTTT. Translated, it gives CASSLEGRRTEAFF.

V gene TRBV7-2 combines with J gene TRBJ1-6, with 10 bases matching TRBD1. Trimming cost V 1 base and J 9 bases; bases outside gene matches: 3. The CDR3 length is 15 residues. The germline V gene has CDR1 SGHTA and CDR2 FQGNSA. This chain's CDR3 is CASSLEGTGVSPLHF. CDR3 DNA: TGTGCCAGCAGCTTAGAAGGGACAGGGGTTTCACCCCTCCACTTT. Full variable domain (outside the CDR3, taken from reference TRBV7-2 and TRBJ1-6): GAGVSQSPSNKVTEKGKDVELRCDPISGHTALYWYRQSLGQGLEFLIYFQGNSAPDKSGLPSDRFSAERTGGSVSTLTIQRTQQEDSAVYLCASSLEGTGVSPLHFGNGTRLTVT.

J is TRBJ1-6 and V is TRBV5-6; D remains ambiguous. The CDR3 is made up of 12 amino acids. CDR1 is SGHDT and CDR2 is YYEEEE in the germline V gene. With 2 bases removed from V and 9 bases from J, the gap between germline ends came to 6 bases. Written as DNA, the CDR3 is TGTGCCAGCAGCTTACAGTTTTCACCCCTCCACTTT. Protein sequence: CASSLQFSPLHF.

This clone has a handful of counts. The J gene is TRBJ2-7, the V gene TRBV10-3; 9 nucleotides match TRBD1. V gave up 3 bases and J gave up 1 base; unmatched junction bases: 10. This CDR3 region has 17 residues. Germline V lookup: CDR1 ENHRY, CDR2 SYGVKD. CDR3 residues: CAISDPLGTGKSYEQYF. The CDR3 bases are TGTGCCATCAGTGACCCCCTCGGGACAGGGAAATCCTACGAGCAGTACTTC.

CDR3 in DNA: TGTGCCATCAGCATGGGACAGGGTGTTGGTGCTGAAGCTTTCTTT. Amino acid sequence: CAISMGQGVGAEAFF. The chain employs TRBV10-3 and TRBJ1-1; the match to TRBD1 covers 9 bases. Trimming removed 6 bases from V and 6 bases from J; junction bases left unmatched: 11. CDR3 length equals 15 residues. From germline, CDR1 is ENHRY and CDR2 SYGVKD.

This clone was counted between two and nine times. This rearrangement joins TRBV29-1 to TRBJ1-1; unclear D gene. V lost 4 bases to trimming and J lost 11 bases, with 11 bases between them. The CDR3 loop spans 10 amino acids. The germline V gene has CDR1 SQVTM and CDR2 ANQGSEA. The CDR3 DNA sequence: TGCAGCGTTGGGGATATCGAGGCTTTCTTT. This encodes CSVGDIEAFF.

The CDR3 DNA follows: TGCGCCAGCAGCCCTCGACTAGCGAGCTACGAGCAGTACTTC. It encodes CASSPRLASYEQYF. The V gene is TRBV4-3, the J gene TRBJ2-7; TRBD2 matches at 8 bases. J was trimmed by 3 bases and V by 4 bases; bases with no gene match: 5. CDR1 LGHNA and CDR2 YSLEER come from the germline V gene. The CDR3 extends over 14 amino acids.

This chain joins TRBV5-1 and TRBJ1-1; no firm D call. Trimming shortened V by 5 bases and J by 0 bases, and 8 bases separated the two germline ends. This CDR3 has 13 amino acids. Germline V lookup: CDR1 SGHRS, CDR2 YFSETQ. The CDR3: CASSLQLNTEAFF. As DNA, the CDR3 is TGCGCCAGCAGTTTACAGTTGAACACTGAAGCTTTCTTT.

The genes are TRBV30 and TRBJ1-2, with no clear D. This CDR3 is built from 14 residues. Per germline, CDR1 GTSNPN and CDR2 SVGIG (reference sequence). Trimming took 5 bases from V and 0 from J, leaving 13 bases between them. The CDR3 sequence is CAWAHGGANYGYTF. For the CDR3, the DNA is TGTGCCTGGGCGCACGGTGGAGCTAACTATGGCTACACCTTC.

The chain is built from TRBV6-5 and TRBJ2-3; no reliable D call. Trimming took off 2 bases at V and 3 bases at J, with 9 bases between the two ends. Germline assignment: CDR1 MNHEY and CDR2 SVGAGI. The length of the CDR3 is 14 residues. CDR3 loop: CASSYRQRTDTQYF. The CDR3 DNA sequence: TGTGCCAGCAGTTACCGGCAGAGGACAGATACGCAGTATTTT.

This clone has just a few counts. The chain is built from TRBV29-1 and TRBJ1-1; D gene ambiguous. Per the germline V gene, CDR1 is SQVTM and CDR2 is ANQGSEA. V was trimmed by 3 bases and J by 7 bases, leaving 15 bases between them. CDR3 length equals 13 residues. The CDR3 nucleotides read TGCAGCGTTGAGACGGTGTTATCGGATGAAGCTTTCTTT. Protein product: CSVETVLSDEAFF.

The chain joins TRBV6-6 to TRBJ1-6; 9 nucleotides agree with TRBD1. The CDR3 contains 15 residues. Trimming removed 7 bases from V and 6 bases from J; junction bases left unmatched: 7. The germline gives CDR1 MNHNY, CDR2 SVGAGI (reference sequence). The CDR3 region has the DNA TGTGCCAGCATCCAACAGGGGGCGAGTAATTCACCCCTCCACTTT. Translating gives CASIQQGASNSPLHF.

The rearrangement links TRBV29-1 to TRBJ2-3; D is ambiguous. Trimming stripped 7 bases from V and 2 bases from J, with 13 bases between. The CDR3 totals 13 residues. Germline V gives CDR1 SQVTM, CDR2 ANQGSEA. The CDR3 protein is CSARTRYTDTQYF. Written as DNA, the CDR3 is TGCAGCGCTCGAACCAGGTACACAGATACGCAGTATTTT.

The J gene is TRBJ1-1, the V gene TRBV10-3; no clear D gene. Looked up from germline, CDR1 is ENHRY and CDR2 is SYGVKD. The CDR3 sequence is 13 residues long. The germline V and J ends were trimmed by 2 bases and 9 bases, with 13 bases remaining between them. The CDR3: CAISEEAGVKAFF. CDR3 DNA sequence: TGTGCCATCAGTGAGGAGGCAGGCGTGAAAGCTTTCTTT.

This clone was counted a few times. V is TRBV2 and J is TRBJ1-4, with a possible D match to TRBD1 (6 bases). This CDR3 spans 12 amino acids. Looked up from germline, CDR1 is SNHLY and CDR2 is FYNNEI. Trimming shortened V by 4 bases and J by 11 bases, and 11 bases separated the two germline ends. The CDR3 sequence: CASSGTVEKLFF. The DNA for the CDR3 is TGTGCCAGCAGTGGGACAGTGGAGAAACTGTTTTTT.

The chain carries TRBV27 and TRBJ2-5; a weak D match, TRBD2 (6 bases). V shed 4 bases and J shed 4 bases, with 16 bases lying between them. CDR3 size: 15 residues. Germline values: CDR1 MNHEY, CDR2 SMNVEV (reference sequence). Written as DNA, the CDR3 is TGTGCCAGCAGTTCCAATGTACTAGCATCAGAGACCCAGTACTTC. Its protein product is CASSSNVLASETQYF.

The rearrangement joins TRBV5-1 to TRBJ2-3; TRBD2 agrees at 11 bases. The V gene's germline CDR1 is SGHRS and CDR2 YFSETQ. V gave up 5 bases and J gave up 7 bases; unmatched junction bases: 9. The CDR3 is 15 residues long. The CDR3 nucleotides read TGCGCCAGCAGTCTAGCGGGGGGTCTAGAACATACGCAGTATTTT. Translated, it gives CASSLAGGLEHTQYF.